This T cell receptor beta chain was sequenced during a study of blood T cell repertoires in COVID-19. Study-wide context: Italy, Spain and the United States were the sources of the convalescent and acute COVID-19 samples. T cells, B-cell-depleted T cells, or PBMCs supplied cDNA or gDNA.

How the authors handled the data: Estimation of nucleated cell counts was performed using reference gene primer amplification. The repertoire was sequenced with immunoSEQ multiplex PCR; TCRdb's copy has only in-frame clones and lacks some. V, J and clone size are taken as reported in that table, and D and trimming were inferred from the DNA itself. The data show about 230,000 clones, approximately 84% seen once. V lost 3 bases to trimming and J lost 2 bases, with 13 bases between them. The CDR3 sequence is 14 residues long. Germline V lookup: CDR1 GTSNPN, CDR2 SVGIG (reference sequence). This chain connects TRBV30 to TRBJ1-1; the D is unclear. The sequenced sample was peripheral blood. The receptor comes from a man aged 35 to 55 with acute or convalescent COVID-19. Written as DNA, the CDR3 is TGTGCCTGGAGAGATGGGCACCTTAACACTGAAGCTTTCTTT. This translates into CAWRDGHLNTEAFF.